A selection of T cell receptor beta chains follows, all from one sample in a study of T cell responses to AZD1222 COVID-19 vaccine. Method: immunoSEQ multiplex PCR; TCRdb's copy keeps in-frame clones and lacks some. Here the sample spans around 70,000 clones, 60% to 85% being singletons. Sample: peripheral blood, taken on day 0 of AZD1222 vaccination. The receptor set was obtained from an adult in good health. The CDR3 runs from the conserved cysteine through the conserved F or W. D genes are given only for firm matches. Clone size is shown for a subset of rows, as once, few, many or a class of expanded clone.

j_call,clone_size,v_call,d_call,cdr3_nt,cdr3_aa
TRBJ2-5,.,TRBV7-2,.,TGTGCCAGCAGCTCCGCCCATGAGACCCAGTACTTC,CASSSAHETQYF
TRBJ1-1,.,TRBV18,.,TGTGCCAGCTCACCACCGGGAAGGGTAACTGAAGCTTTCTTT,CASSPPGRVTEAFF
TRBJ2-7,.,TRBV6-2/TRBV6-3,.,TGTGCCAGCAGTTCCACCGGCCTCTCCTACGAGCAGTACTTC,CASSSTGLSYEQYF
TRBJ2-2,.,TRBV6-2/TRBV6-3,.,TGTGCCAGCAGTTGGAGGGCCGCTTATGGGGAGCTGTTTTTT,CASSWRAAYGELFF
TRBJ2-7,few,TRBV14,.,TGTGCCAGCAGCCCCCGTACCTACGAGCAGTACTTC,CASSPRTYEQYF
TRBJ2-7,.,TRBV10-2,.,TGCGCCAGCACCGATCGGGACTCACAATTAAGATTAACCTACGAGCAGTACTTC,CASTDRDSQLRLTYEQYF
TRBJ1-5,.,TRBV19,.,TGTGCCAGTAGTATAGGTCGACTTGAGCCCCAGCATTTT,CASSIGRLEPQHF
TRBJ2-5,.,TRBV5-8,TRBD2,TGTGCCAGCAGTAGGAGCGGGGGATCCCAAGAGACCCAGTACTTC,CASSRSGGSQETQYF
TRBJ2-7,.,TRBV27,.,TGTGCCAGCAGTTTGAAGGCAGGGTTCTACGAGCAGTACTTC,CASSLKAGFYEQYF
TRBJ2-5,.,TRBV28,.,TGTGCCAGCACCCCGATCGGACAGCCGTACCAAGAGACCCAGTACTTC,CASTPIGQPYQETQYF
TRBJ1-6,.,TRBV9,.,TGTGCCAGCAGCGTAGGGGATCGTTCACCCCTCCACTTT,CASSVGDRSPLHF
TRBJ2-7,.,TRBV3-1/TRBV3-2,.,TGTGCCAGCAGCCAGAAGAGGCGGTCAGACCTCTCCTACGAGCAGTACTTC,CASSQKRRSDLSYEQYF
TRBJ1-1,.,TRBV3-1/TRBV3-2,.,TGTGCCAGCAGCCGGGAGGGGAACACTGAAGCTTTCTTT,CASSREGNTEAFF
TRBJ1-6,.,TRBV12-5,.,TGTGCTAGTGGGACGACGGGACCGTCACCCCTCCACTTT,CASGTTGPSPLHF
TRBJ2-1,once,TRBV7-9,TRBD2,TGTGCCAGCAGCTTAGAGGCTAGCGGGGGGAATGAGCAGTTCTTC,CASSLEASGGNEQFF
TRBJ2-3,.,TRBV7-9,.,TGTGCCAGCAGCATGGCGGACTTTAGCACAGATACGCAGTATTTT,CASSMADFSTDTQYF
TRBJ2-6,.,TRBV20-1,.,TGCAGTGCTAGTGGGGGGGCCAACGTCCTGACTTTC,CSASGGANVLTF
TRBJ1-2,.,TRBV6-5,.,TGTGCCAGCAGTTCGAACGGGTATGGCTACACCTTC,CASSSNGYGYTF
TRBJ2-1,few,TRBV7-6,TRBD2,TGTGCCAGCAGCTTAGTAGGTAGCGGGGGTTACAATGAGCAGTTCTTC,CASSLVGSGGYNEQFF
TRBJ1-1,once,TRBV11-2,.,TGTGCCAGCAGCTTAGGGAGGAACACTGAAGCTTTCTTT,CASSLGRNTEAFF
TRBJ2-6,few,TRBV29-1,TRBD1,TGCAGCGTTGGGGGACAGGGATCCGTCTCTGGGGCCAACGTCCTGACTTTC,CSVGGQGSVSGANVLTF
TRBJ2-5,.,TRBV11-2,.,TGTGCCAGCAGCTTTGAGGGTAGGCGGCAAGAGACCCAGTACTTC,CASSFEGRRQETQYF
TRBJ1-4,once,TRBV6-5,TRBD1,TGTGCCAGCAGTTATCTTGGGACAGCGAATGAAAAACTGTTTTTT,CASSYLGTANEKLFF
TRBJ2-1,few,TRBV15,TRBD2,TGTGCCACCAGCAGAGATGGGCTAGCGGGGGGATTGTACAATGAGCAGTTCTTC,CATSRDGLAGGLYNEQFF
TRBJ1-1,.,TRBV18,.,TGTGCCAGCTCACCACTTTCCGAGGACACTGAAGCTTTCTTT,CASSPLSEDTEAFF
TRBJ2-2,.,TRBV11-3,.,TGTGCCAGCAGCTTAGGCTCCACCGGGGAGCTGTTTTTT,CASSLGSTGELFF
TRBJ1-1,.,TRBV27,.,TGTGCCAGCAGTTTCAGGGTAAACACTGAAGCTTTCTTT,CASSFRVNTEAFF
TRBJ1-1,few,TRBV28,TRBD1,TGTGCCAGCAGTCTACGAACAGGGGAATTCCGCTTGAACACTGAAGCTTTCTTT,CASSLRTGEFRLNTEAFF
TRBJ1-1,.,TRBV5-1,.,TGCGCCAGCAGAGGGTCAGGGAGGAACACTGAAGCTTTCTTT,CASRGSGRNTEAFF
TRBJ1-1,.,TRBV19,.,TGTGCCAGTAGTTCGCTGACAGAGAACACTGAAGCTTTCTTT,CASSSLTENTEAFF
TRBJ2-5,.,TRBV7-9,TRBD1,TGTGCCAGCAGCTACGACAGGGGTATCCAAGAGACCCAGTACTTC,CASSYDRGIQETQYF
TRBJ1-1,.,TRBV6-5,.,TGTGCCAGCAGTTACCGATGGGGCACTGAAGCTTTCTTT,CASSYRWGTEAFF